The 22 T cell receptor beta chains reported below all come from one sample, sequenced in a study of blood T cells in healthy people across ages. Next came a second PCR, run for about 6 to 11 cycles, which used a sample-barcoded 5' primer along with a J-beta primer mix. TCRdb recomputed calls from the 5' RACE reads with MiXCR, one row per CDR3 protein. The table has fewer than 750,000 distinct CDR3 sequences, 47% seen once. The source material was blood. The receptors were gathered from a man older than 75 in good health.

This clonotype was seen more than once but under ten times. This chain uses TRBV5-5 with TRBJ1-5, with TRBD1 identical over 10 bases. Germline CDR1 reads SGHKS; CDR2 reads YYEKEE (reference sequence). The CDR3 extends over 17 amino acids. Germline trimming cut 1 base from V and 4 bases from J; bases unmatched to any gene: 8. In DNA form, the CDR3 reads TGTGCCAGCAGCTTGCGGGGGGTGGACAGGGGGAATCAGCCCCAGCATTTT. Protein product: CASSLRGVDRGNQPQHF.

The V gene is TRBV20-1, the J gene TRBJ2-5; 9 bases are a match to TRBD1. Per germline, CDR1 DFQATT and CDR2 SNEGSKA (reference sequence). V trimming: 5 bases; J trimming: 5 bases; junction bases outside the gene matches: 12. The CDR3 runs to 15 residues. The CDR3 DNA sequence: TGCAGTGCTCCCGGGACAGGGACTCGGGCGGAGACCCAGTACTTC. It yields the protein CSAPGTGTRAETQYF.

The genes are TRBV11-2 and TRBJ2-6; 7 positions match TRBD1. The V gene end was trimmed by 3 bases and the J gene end by 2 bases; junction bases not matched to a gene: 4. The CDR3 covers 16 residues. Germline-derived CDR1 and CDR2 are SGHAT and FQNNGV. The CDR3 DNA is TGTGCCAGCAGCTTGCACAGGGGCGCTGGGGCCAACGTCCTGACTTTC. Residues: CASSLHRGAGANVLTF.

The sample holds a few counts of this clonotype. The V gene is TRBV4-3, the J gene TRBJ2-1; D is perhaps TRBD2 (5 bases). The CDR3 loop spans 17 amino acids. Germline V gene lookup returns CDR1 LGHNA and CDR2 YSLEER. V was cut by 0 bases and J by 1 base, with 13 bases left in between. CDR3 loop: CASSQEIGRGSYNEQFF. The DNA of the CDR3 is TGCGCCAGCAGCCAAGAAATAGGACGGGGTTCCTACAATGAGCAGTTCTTC.

This sequence joins TRBV6-2 or TRBV6-3 and TRBJ2-1; a weak D match, TRBD2 (6 bases). The germline V gene has CDR1 MNHEY and CDR2 SVGEGT. CDR3 size: 14 residues. Trimming cost V 6 bases and J 6 bases, with 15 bases left between them. The CDR3 coding sequence is TGTGCCAGCAGGGGAGATGGAGGGATCAATGAGCAGTTCTTC. Amino acid sequence: CASRGDGGINEQFF.

In DNA form, the CDR3 reads TGTGCCAGCAGCTTAGCCGGGACAGGGGGTGAGCAGTACTTC. Its translation: CASSLAGTGGEQYF. The chain is built from TRBV7-6 and TRBJ2-7, with 11 bases lining up with TRBD1. J lost 7 bases, V lost 0 bases, and 2 bases had no gene match. Germline loops: CDR1 SGHVS, CDR2 FNYEAQ. The CDR3 has 14 amino acids.

Only a few counts were recorded for this clonotype. This chain connects TRBV11-2 to TRBJ2-5; weak D call: TRBD2 (5 bases). The J call may be wrong; the DNA end is better matched by TRBJ2-7. The CDR3 runs to 14 residues. Germline loops: CDR1 SGHAT, CDR2 FQNNGV. The CDR3 loop reads CASSLERLATEQYF. CDR3 nucleotides: TGTGCCAGCAGCTTAGAACGCCTAGCAACCGAGCAGTACTTC.

This clonotype showed up just a few times. The rearrangement links TRBV9 to TRBJ2-5, with D perhaps TRBD2 (6 bases). Trimming stripped 6 bases from V and 4 bases from J, with 19 bases between. Germline V CDR1 and CDR2: SGDLS, YYNGEE. The length of the CDR3 is 15 residues. The CDR3 here is CASTPGVVDGETQYF. CDR3 nucleotides: TGTGCCAGCACCCCGGGGGTAGTGGATGGAGAGACCCAGTACTTC. Full variable domain (remainder filled in from reference TRBV9 and TRBJ2-5): DSGVTQTPKHLITATGQRVTLRCSPRSGDLSVYWYQQSLDQGLQFLIQYYNGEERAKGNILERFSAQQFPDLHSELNLSSLELGDSALYFCASTPGVVDGETQYFGPGTRLLVL.

The gene calls are TRBV12-3 or TRBV12-4 and TRBJ1-3; no reliable D call. Trimming removed 3 bases from V and 0 bases from J, with 6 bases in between. CDR3 length equals 14 residues. The chain's CDR3 is CASSLGISGNTIYF. CDR3 sequence (DNA): TGTGCCAGCAGTTTGGGGATCTCTGGAAACACCATATATTTT.

This chain uses TRBV20-1 with TRBJ2-1; unclear D gene. V shed 2 bases and J shed 3 bases, with 11 bases lying between them. This CDR3 region has 14 residues. Germline CDR1 reads DFQATT; CDR2 reads SNEGSKA (reference sequence). CDR3 in amino acids: CSARLAMGYNEQFF. Written as DNA, the CDR3 is TGCAGTGCTAGACTGGCGATGGGCTACAATGAGCAGTTCTTC.

The chain has TRBV27 and TRBJ2-7; 7 nucleotides align to TRBD2. J gave up 0 bases and V 5 bases, and 10 bases lay outside the gene matches. Germline CDR1 MNHEY, CDR2 SMNVEV (reference sequence). CDR3 size: 16 residues. For the CDR3, the DNA is TGTGCCAGCAGTGCCCGAGGAAGCGGGATCTCCTACGAGCAGTACTTC. Protein: CASSARGSGISYEQYF.

CDR3 nucleotide sequence: TGCAGTGCTAGAACCGGGACAGGAAACTACGAGCAGTACTTC. It yields the protein CSARTGTGNYEQYF. The chain recombines TRBV20-1 with TRBJ2-7, with 8 nucleotides matching TRBD1. The ends lost 2 bases at V and 3 bases at J; junction bases unmatched: 6. The CDR3 consists of 14 residues. Germline V gene data show CDR1 as DFQATT and CDR2 as SNEGSKA (reference sequence).

This clonotype was seen many times. This chain uses TRBV4-3 with TRBJ1-6; D gene unclear. This CDR3 has 15 residues. Trimming left V 0 bases short and J 8 bases short, with 11 bases between. Germline assignment: CDR1 LGHNA and CDR2 YSLEER. The CDR3 nucleotides read TGCGCCAGCAGCCAAGACCGGGAGGGATATTCACCCCTCCACTTT. Protein sequence: CASSQDREGYSPLHF.

The CDR3 DNA reads as TGTGCCAGCAGCCTACTACGCTCACTCGCGGGGGGTGATGATACGCAGTATTTT. This codes for CASSLLRSLAGGDDTQYF. This chain links TRBV9 with TRBJ2-3; the match to TRBD2 covers 8 bases. The germline V gene encodes CDR1 SGDLS and CDR2 YYNGEE. The CDR3 sequence is 18 residues long. J was trimmed by 6 bases and V by 4 bases; bases with no gene match: 19.

V and J are TRBV4-3 and TRBJ2-1, with 7 bases fitting TRBD2. The end of the DNA is better explained by TRBJ2-7, so the J call may be wrong. Germline V gene lookup returns CDR1 LGHNA and CDR2 YSLEER. The length of the CDR3 is 15 residues. The CDR3 sequence: CASSQAQRGYNEQYF. Here the CDR3 DNA reads TGCGCCAGCAGCCAAGCCCAGCGGGGTTACAATGAGCAGTACTTC.

The chain uses TRBV7-2 and TRBJ2-2; D gene uncertain. Looked up from germline, CDR1 is SGHTA and CDR2 is FQGNSA. The CDR3 length is 16 residues. The V gene lost 1 base and the J gene lost 0 bases, with 9 bases spanning the gap. CDR3 nucleotide sequence: TGTGCCAGCAGCTTAGTCCCCGACACGAACACCGGGGAGCTGTTTTTT. This translates into CASSLVPDTNTGELFF.

The V and J genes are TRBV6-7 and TRBJ1-1; D not resolved. TRBV6-7 belongs to the ORF category, with a function that is uncertain. Trimming cost V 8 bases and J 11 bases, with 12 bases left between them. The CDR3 length is 10 residues. The CDR3 DNA reads as TGTGCCAGCGCCGGCGCTTGGGCTTTCTTT. Translation gives CASAGAWAFF.

For this clonotype: A much larger clone differs by one base, so this may be a read error. The rearrangement links TRBV6-5 to TRBJ2-1; D may be TRBD1 or TRBD2 (6 bases each). V was cut by 7 bases and J by 9 bases, with 19 bases left in between. CDR1 and CDR2 (germline): MNHEY, SVGAGI. CDR3 size: 14 residues. The CDR3 nucleotides are TGTGCCAGCACCTTCACCCCTCGGGGGCGTGAGCAGTTCTTC. This codes for CASTFTPRGREQFF.

The chain joins TRBV3-1 to TRBJ2-7, with 7 bases identical to TRBD1. The CDR3 covers 15 residues. CDR1 LGHDT and CDR2 YNNKEL come from the germline V gene (reference sequence). V lost 1 base and J lost 0; bases outside the gene matches: 3. The CDR3 here is CASSQGGTDSYEQYF. In DNA, the CDR3 is TGTGCCAGCAGCCAAGGGGGGACAGACTCCTACGAGCAGTACTTC.

This chain connects TRBV28 to TRBJ2-6; D perhaps matches TRBD1 (5 bases). The germline CDR1 and CDR2 sequences are MDHEN and SYDVKM. CDR3 length equals 16 residues. V gave up 7 bases and J gave up 2 bases, with 15 bases separating them. The CDR3 protein is CASNWRQGTGANVLTF. The CDR3 DNA follows: TGTGCCAGCAATTGGCGGCAGGGCACTGGGGCCAACGTCCTGACTTTC.

This clonotype was seen just once. The genes are TRBV7-2 and TRBJ2-6; the match to TRBD1 covers 11 bases. V was pared by 5 bases and J by 14 bases, with 8 bases of the junction left unmatched. CDR1 is SGHTA, CDR2 FQGNSA, per germline. The length of the CDR3 is 14 residues. CDR3 nucleotide sequence: TGTGCCAGCAGCCCACCCGGACAGGGGGCGATCCTGACTTTC. This sequence encodes CASSPPGQGAILTF.

This clonotype was counted between two and nine times. The J gene is TRBJ2-1, the V gene TRBV30; 7 bases map to TRBD2. J lost 4 bases, V lost 0 bases, and 3 bases had no gene match. CDR1 GTSNPN and CDR2 SVGIG come from the germline V gene (reference sequence). CDR3 size: 14 residues. The CDR3 is CAWSVRGLYNEQFF. DNA for the CDR3: TGTGCCTGGAGTGTCCGGGGACTATACAATGAGCAGTTCTTC.